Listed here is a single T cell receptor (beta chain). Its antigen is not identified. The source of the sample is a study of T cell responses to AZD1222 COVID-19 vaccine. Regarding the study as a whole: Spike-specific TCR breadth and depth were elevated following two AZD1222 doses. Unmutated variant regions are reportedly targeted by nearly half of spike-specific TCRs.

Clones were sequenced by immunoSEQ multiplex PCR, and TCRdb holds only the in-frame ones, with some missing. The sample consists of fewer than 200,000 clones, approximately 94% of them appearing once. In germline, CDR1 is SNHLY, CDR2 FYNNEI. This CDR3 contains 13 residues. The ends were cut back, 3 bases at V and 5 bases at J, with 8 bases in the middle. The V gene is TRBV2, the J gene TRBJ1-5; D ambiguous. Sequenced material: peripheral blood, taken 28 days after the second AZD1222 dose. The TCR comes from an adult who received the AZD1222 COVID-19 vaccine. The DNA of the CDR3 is TGTGCCAGCAGTGATGACCGGGATCAGCCCCAGCATTTT. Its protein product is CASSDDRDQPQHF.